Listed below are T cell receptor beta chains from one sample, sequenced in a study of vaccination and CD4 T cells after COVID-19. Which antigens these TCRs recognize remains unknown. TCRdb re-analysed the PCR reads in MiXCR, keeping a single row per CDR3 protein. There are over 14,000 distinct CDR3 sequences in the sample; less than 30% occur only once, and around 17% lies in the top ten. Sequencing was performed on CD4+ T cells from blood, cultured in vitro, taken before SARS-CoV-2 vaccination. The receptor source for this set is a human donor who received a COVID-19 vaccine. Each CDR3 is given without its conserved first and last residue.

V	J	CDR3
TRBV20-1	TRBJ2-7	SASQADSYEQY
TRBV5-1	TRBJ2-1	ASSWAGQGASYNEQF
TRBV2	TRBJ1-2	ASTPRLYGYT
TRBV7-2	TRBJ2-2	ASSIRDILRSTGELF
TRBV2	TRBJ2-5	ARGGTSWETQY
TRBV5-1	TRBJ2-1	ASSFNGLGDNEQF
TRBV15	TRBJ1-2	ATSVDNYGYT
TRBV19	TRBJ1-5	ASSMGRGRQPQH
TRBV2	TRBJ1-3	ASSATAGLGNTIY
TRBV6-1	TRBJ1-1	ASSEIFGFGQGPEAF
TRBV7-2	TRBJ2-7	ASSEQGGVDEQY
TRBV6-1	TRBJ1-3	ASSEVLGDQGNTIY
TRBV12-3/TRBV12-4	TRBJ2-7	ASSLDRVGSYEQY
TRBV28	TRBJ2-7	ASSQPTGTAYEQY
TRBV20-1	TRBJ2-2	SARDSGGAGTGELF
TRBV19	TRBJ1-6	ASSSRDPGGSPLH
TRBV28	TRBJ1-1	ASSLGARDTEAF
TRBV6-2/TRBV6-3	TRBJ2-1	ASSRVRNEQF
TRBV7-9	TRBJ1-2	ASSFRSGRRYGYT
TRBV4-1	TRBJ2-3	ASSQGGGSSTDTQY
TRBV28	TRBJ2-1	ASTRRGYNEQF
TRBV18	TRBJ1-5	ASSGSGGTQPQH
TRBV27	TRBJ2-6	ASSRTAAPAGANVLT
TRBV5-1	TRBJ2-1	ASSLVSTPNEQF
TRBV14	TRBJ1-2	ASSQDRTRTGGSGYT
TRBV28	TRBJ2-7	ASRGAGRTYEQY
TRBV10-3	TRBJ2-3	AISGADTQY
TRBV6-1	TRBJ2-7	ASSGWDEQY
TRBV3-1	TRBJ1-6	ASSQLPGKAPLH
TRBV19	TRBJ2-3	ASSSRRRGVSTDTQY
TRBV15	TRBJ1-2	ATSRVAGYGYT
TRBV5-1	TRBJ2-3	ASSLVRPTDTQY
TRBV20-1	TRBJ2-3	SARPTSGGTDTQY
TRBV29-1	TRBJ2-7	SVRGAGTYEQY
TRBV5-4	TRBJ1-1	ASSPGTRRTEAF
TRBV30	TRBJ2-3	AWSVAPWGGGGSGTQY
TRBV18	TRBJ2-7	ASPGQGVYEQY
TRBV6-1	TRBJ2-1	ALRQGAYNEQF
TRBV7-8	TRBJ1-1	ASSTDQGTEAF
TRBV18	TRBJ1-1	ASSPPERVTEAF
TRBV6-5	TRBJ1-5	ASSYGPGVQPQH
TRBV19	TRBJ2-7	ASSIGRGIGRSYEQY
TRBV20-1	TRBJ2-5	SALLEETQY
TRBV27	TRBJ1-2	ASSSTRTGVNYGYT
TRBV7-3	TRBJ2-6	ASSLTSGEAGANVLT
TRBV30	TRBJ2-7	AWRERGGPYEQY
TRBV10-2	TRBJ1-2	ASSESGRGGYGYT
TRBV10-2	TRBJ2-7	ASRDRGREHEQY
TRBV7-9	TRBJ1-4	ASSFGYRDRGEKLF
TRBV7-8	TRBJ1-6	ASSLGQGANSPLH